A selection of T cell receptor beta chains follows, all from one sample in a study of cytomegalovirus exposure and HLA in healthy donors. The repertoire was sequenced with immunoSEQ multiplex PCR; TCRdb's copy has only in-frame clones and lacks some. The sample shows under 150,000 clones, 80% of them seen only once. The sequenced sample was PBMCs. All receptors derive from a human donor in good health. Each CDR3 is given with its conserved first and last residue. Each record gives: V gene, D gene, J gene, clone size, CDR3 protein, CDR3 DNA. A D gene is named only where the DNA matches it firmly. Clone sizes are given selectively: once, few, many, or a class where the clone is expanded.

>TRBV7-9|.|TRBJ2-7|.
CASSSRDISYEQYF
TGTGCCAGCAGCTCCCGGGACATCTCCTACGAGCAGTACTTC
>TRBV7-9|.|TRBJ1-4|once
CASSLASQTNEKLFF
TGTGCCAGCAGCTTAGCATCACAGACTAATGAAAAACTGTTTTTT
>TRBV27|TRBD1|TRBJ2-5|.
CASSRDREETQYF
TGTGCCAGCAGCAGGGACAGGGAAGAGACCCAGTACTTC
>TRBV5-4|.|TRBJ1-1|.
CASSWDPRGEAFF
TGTGCCAGCAGCTGGGACCCGCGGGGTGAAGCTTTCTTT
>TRBV7-9|.|TRBJ1-1|few
CASSPSRFGNTEAFF
TGTGCCAGCAGCCCGTCCAGGTTCGGGAACACTGAAGCTTTCTTT
>TRBV5-1|.|TRBJ2-1|once
CASSLDPRGHMTTSYNEQFF
TGCGCCAGCAGCTTGGATCCCCGGGGACATATGACGACCTCCTACAATGAGCAGTTCTTC
>TRBV5-4|.|TRBJ1-5|.
CASSLGGSNQPQHF
TGTGCCAGCAGCTTGGGAGGCAGCAATCAGCCCCAGCATTTT
>TRBV6-5|TRBD2|TRBJ2-5|.
CASRGTIAETQYF
TGTGCCAGCAGGGGGACTATCGCAGAGACCCAGTACTTC
>TRBV2|TRBD1|TRBJ1-6|.
CASIGDRGRNSPLHF
TGTGCCAGCATAGGGGACAGGGGGCGAAATTCACCCCTCCACTTT
>TRBV2|.|TRBJ1-2|.
CASSEGTPGDYGYTF
TGTGCCAGCAGTGAAGGGACTCCGGGGGACTATGGCTACACCTTC